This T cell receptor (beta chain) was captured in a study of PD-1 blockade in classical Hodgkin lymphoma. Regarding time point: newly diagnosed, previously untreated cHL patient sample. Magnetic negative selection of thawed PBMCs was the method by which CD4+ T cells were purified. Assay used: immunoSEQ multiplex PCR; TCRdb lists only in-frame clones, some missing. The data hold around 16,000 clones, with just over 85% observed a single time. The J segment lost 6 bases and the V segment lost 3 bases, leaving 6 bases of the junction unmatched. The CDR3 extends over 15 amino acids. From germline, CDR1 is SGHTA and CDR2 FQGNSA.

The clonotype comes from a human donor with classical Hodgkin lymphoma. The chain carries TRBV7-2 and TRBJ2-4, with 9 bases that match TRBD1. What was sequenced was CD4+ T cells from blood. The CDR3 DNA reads TGTGCCAGCAGCTTCGGACAGGGGCCAGGAAACATTCAGTACTTC. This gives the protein CASSFGQGPGNIQYF.